The sequence of this TCR beta chain was determined in a study of blood T cell repertoires in COVID-19. Looking at the study overall: Acute-phase and convalescent COVID-19 samples originated in the United States, Italy and Spain. The analysed material was cDNA or gDNA that came from T cells, B-cell-depleted T cells, or PBMCs.

CDR3 size: 15 residues. With V trimmed by 6 bases and J by 1 base, 7 bases remained unmatched. Germline lookup yields CDR1 MDHEN and CDR2 SYDVKM. Study processing details: Reference gene primer amplification gave nucleated cell count estimates. The method was immunoSEQ multiplex PCR; TCRdb's version includes in-frame clones alone and lacks a portion of them. The V and J calls and clone size are taken from that table; D and trimming were inferred from the DNA. The sample has 56,000 or so clones, about 85% seen once; the top ten hold 10% to 13%. Sequenced: peripheral blood. The J gene is TRBJ1-1, the V gene TRBV28; 8 nucleotides match TRBD1. This clonotype was obtained from a human donor in a cohort sampled during active COVID-19. The DNA of the CDR3 is TGTGCCAGCAGGCGGGCAGGGGGCGCGAACACTGAAGCTTTCTTT. Translated: CASRRAGGANTEAFF.